This TCR beta chain emerged from a study of early stage breast cancer tumors. Across the study: Invasive lobular carcinomas made up four of 12 ER+/PR+/HER2- tumors.

Repertoires were generated with immunoSEQ multiplex PCR, while TCRdb's copy carries only in-frame clones and drops some. The table lists some 32,000 clones, roughly 80% of them singletons. The CDR3 totals 13 residues. Germline assignment: CDR1 GTSNPN and CDR2 SVGIG (reference sequence). V was trimmed by 0 bases and J by 4 bases, leaving 7 bases between them. The sequencing sample was made of breast tumor tissue. This chain links TRBV30 with TRBJ1-3; D gene unclear. This clonotype originated in a person aged 30-39 years with breast cancer. The CDR3 DNA is TGTGCCTGGAGTGTAATTAGCGGAAACACCATATATTTT. Translation gives CAWSVISGNTIYF.